These 19 T cell receptor beta chains came from one sample sequenced in a study of T cells in narcolepsy. Here immunoSEQ multiplex PCR was the method, and the copy in TCRdb shows in-frame clones only, minus some. The sample carries tens of thousands of clones, roughly nine tenths recorded once. Specimen: CD45RA- memory CD4+ T cells from PBMCs. The receptors derive from a human donor with narcolepsy.

The chain is built from TRBV9 and TRBJ2-2; TRBD1 might be the D (6 bases). V was cut by 3 bases and J by 2 bases, with 14 bases left in between. In germline, CDR1 is SGDLS, CDR2 YYNGEE. The CDR3 is made up of 16 amino acids. This chain's CDR3 is CASSAQPTGNTGELFF. CDR3 sequence (DNA): TGTGCCAGCAGCGCCCAACCGACAGGAAACACCGGGGAGCTGTTTTTT.

V is TRBV11-1 and J is TRBJ2-7, with 8 bases aligning to TRBD1. The germline V gene encodes CDR1 SGHAT and CDR2 FQDESV (reference sequence). Trimming at V came to 5 bases and at J to 7 bases, leaving 16 bases not matched to a gene. The CDR3 runs to 16 residues. CDR3 bases: TGTGCCAGCAGCCCCGGTTGGGACAGGAGTATCGGGGAGCAGTACTTC. Translation gives CASSPGWDRSIGEQYF. Combining the CDR3 with reference TRBV11-1 and TRBJ2-7 gives the whole variable domain EAEVAQSPRYKITEKSQAVAFWCDPISGHATLYWYRQILGQGPELLVQFQDESVVDDSQLPKDRFSAERLKGVDSTLKIQPAELGDSAMYLCASSPGWDRSIGEQYFGPGTRLTVT.

This clone was seen a single time. The CDR3 spells CASSLQGLKRSSYEQYF. DNA of the CDR3: TGTGCCAGCAGTTTACAGGGCCTTAAACGAAGCTCCTACGAGCAGTACTTC. The chain is built from TRBV27 and TRBJ2-7; possible D gene TRBD1, 5 bases. Germline CDR1 is MNHEY and CDR2 is SMNVEV (reference sequence). V lost 2 bases to trimming and J lost 0 bases, with 17 bases between them. The CDR3 is made up of 17 amino acids.

The CDR3 nucleotides are TGCGCCAGCAACCTGGGACAGGACCTAGATACGCAGTATTTT. Translation gives CASNLGQDLDTQYF. The chain has TRBV5-1 and TRBJ2-3; 8 nucleotides match TRBD1. V shed 6 bases, J shed 5 bases, and the junction held 8 bases outside the gene matches. The CDR3 is 14 residues long. Germline V gene data show CDR1 as SGHRS and CDR2 as YFSETQ.

The rearrangement joins TRBV7-2 to TRBJ2-1; D tentatively fits TRBD1 or TRBD2 (6 bases each). V gave up 1 base and J gave up 7 bases, with 11 bases separating them. Looked up from germline, CDR1 is SGHTA and CDR2 is FQGNSA. The CDR3 runs 14 residues. DNA of the CDR3: TGTGCCAGCAGCTTAGGCGGGACATGGAATGAGCAGTTCTTC. Amino acid sequence: CASSLGGTWNEQFF.

This chain joins TRBV6-5 and TRBJ1-4; D is possibly TRBD1 (6 bases). Trimming stripped 5 bases from V and 5 bases from J, with 15 bases between. The germline V gene has CDR1 MNHEY and CDR2 SVGAGI. CDR3 length: 15 amino acids. The CDR3 region is CASSNLKRGNEKLFF. CDR3 bases: TGTGCCAGCAGTAATCTTAAGAGGGGGAATGAAAAACTGTTTTTT.

The chain employs TRBV6-6 and TRBJ2-5; D is possibly TRBD2 (6 bases). V was clipped by 4 bases and J by 5 bases, with 17 bases between them. Germline-derived CDR1 and CDR2 are MNHNY and SVGAGI (reference sequence). The CDR3 contains 15 residues. CDR3 sequence: CASSSRDSGRETQYF. As DNA, the CDR3 is TGTGCCAGCAGTTCCCGGGACTCGGGACGGGAGACCCAGTACTTC.

This chain uses TRBV6-5 with TRBJ1-2; maybe TRBD1 (5 bases). From germline, CDR1 is MNHEY and CDR2 SVGAGI. This CDR3 comprises 15 residues. With 0 bases removed from V and 4 bases from J, the gap between germline ends came to 12 bases. The CDR3 nucleotides are TGTGCCAGCAGTTACTCAGGGACCGGGGTCTATGGCTACACCTTC. It is translated as CASSYSGTGVYGYTF.

This clone occurred once. The chain is built from TRBV29-1 and TRBJ1-1; TRBD1 is a possible D gene (6 bases). This CDR3 region has 13 residues. Deletions cut 0 bases from V and 10 bases from J, with 15 bases between. CDR1 and CDR2 from the germline V gene are SQVTM and ANQGSEA. CDR3 in amino acids: CSVEDWPTGLAFF. In DNA, the CDR3 is TGCAGCGTTGAAGATTGGCCTACAGGGCTAGCTTTCTTT. Complete variable domain (other parts from reference TRBV29-1 and TRBJ1-1): SAVISQKPSRDICQRGTSLTIQCQVDSQVTMMFWYRQQPGQSLTLIATANQGSEATYESGFVIDKFPISRPNLTFSTLTVSNMSPEDSSIYLCSVEDWPTGLAFFGQGTRLTVV.

V and J are TRBV18 and TRBJ2-5, with TRBD1 matching 8 bases. CDR1 is KGHSH and CDR2 is LQKENI in the germline V gene. With 3 bases clipped from V and 2 bases from J, the junction kept 5 bases outside the gene matches. CDR3 size: 15 residues. The CDR3 DNA reads TGTGCCAGCTCACCTCAGGGGGCTCGGCAAGAGACCCAGTACTTC. Its translation is CASSPQGARQETQYF.

V and J are TRBV4-2 and TRBJ2-1; D gene unclear. This CDR3 contains 13 residues. V lost 4 bases and J lost 6, with 10 bases in between. CDR1 is LGHNA, CDR2 YNFKEQ, per germline. The CDR3 loop reads CASSLNTVNEQFF. DNA for the CDR3: TGTGCCAGCAGCCTGAACACAGTCAATGAGCAGTTCTTC.

The chain has TRBV28 and TRBJ1-2, with D possibly being TRBD1 (5 bases). V shed 4 bases and J shed 1 base, with 16 bases lying between them. CDR1 is MDHEN, CDR2 SYDVKM, per germline. CDR3 length equals 16 residues. The CDR3 loop is CASSSLSGRGNYGYTF. CDR3 nucleotides: TGTGCCAGCAGTTCCCTCTCGGGACGTGGTAACTATGGCTACACCTTC.

J is TRBJ1-2 and V is TRBV18, with D perhaps TRBD1 (6 bases). CDR1 and CDR2 from the germline V gene are KGHSH and LQKENI. Trimming took 4 bases from V and 9 from J, leaving 15 bases between them. The CDR3 consists of 13 residues. CDR3 DNA: TGTGCCAGCTCACTGGACAGCTCGAAACGCTACACCTTC. Translating gives CASSLDSSKRYTF.

The gene calls are TRBV15 and TRBJ2-7; TRBD1 matches 7 bases. This CDR3 is built from 21 residues. V lost 0 bases, J lost 2 bases, and 22 bases stayed unmatched. Per germline, CDR1 LNHNV and CDR2 YYDKDF (reference sequence). Written as DNA, the CDR3 is TGTGCCACCAGCAGAGATTTCGGGGCACTAGGACAGGCTGAATCTACCTACGAGCAGTACTTC. Its protein is CATSRDFGALGQAESTYEQYF.

The V and J genes are TRBV2 and TRBJ2-1; D possibly corresponds to TRBD2 (5 bases). The germline V and J ends were trimmed by 6 bases and 7 bases, with 22 bases remaining between them. This CDR3 spans 16 amino acids. Looked up from germline, CDR1 is SNHLY and CDR2 is FYNNEI. The CDR3 sequence is CASSPREWEKRNEQFF. CDR3 DNA: TGTGCCAGCAGCCCCCGCGAATGGGAGAAAAGGAATGAGCAGTTCTTC.

This clone was detected once. The J gene is TRBJ2-5, the V gene TRBV5-6; 8 bases fit TRBD1. The CDR3 covers 18 residues. V dropped 4 bases and J dropped 3; count of bases not matched to a gene: 17. Germline V gene data show CDR1 as SGHDT and CDR2 as YYEEEE. CDR3 region: CASSPLVTDREGEETQYF. The CDR3 bases are TGTGCCAGCAGCCCCCTGGTTACGGACAGGGAAGGGGAAGAGACCCAGTACTTC. The full variable domain, rest sourced from reference TRBV5-6 and TRBJ2-5, is DAGVTQSPTHLIKTRGQQVTLRCSPKSGHDTVSWYQQALGQGPQFIFQYYEEEERQRGNFPDRFSGHQFPNYSSELNVNALLLGDSALYLCASSPLVTDREGEETQYFGPGTRLLVL.

V gene TRBV4-1 combines with J gene TRBJ2-3; D is ambiguous. Trimming removed 4 bases at V and 6 bases at J, with 20 bases between. Germline lookup yields CDR1 MGHRA and CDR2 YSYEKL. The CDR3 sequence is 16 residues long. CDR3 in amino acids: CASSPFTGGTPDTQYF. The CDR3 bases are TGCGCCAGCAGCCCTTTCACCGGCGGTACCCCCGATACGCAGTATTTT.

The genes are TRBV29-1 and TRBJ1-2, with 7 bases matching TRBD1. V shed 4 bases and J 4 bases; nucleotides not matched to a gene: 3. This CDR3 contains 12 residues. CDR1 SQVTM and CDR2 ANQGSEA come from the germline V gene. The CDR3 DNA reads as TGCAGCGTTGGGGACAGTATCTATGGCTACACCTTC. Translated: CSVGDSIYGYTF.

The chain carries TRBV29-1 and TRBJ2-5; D unresolved. Between the trimmed V and J ends, which lost 4 bases and 1 base, there was a span of 7 bases. Germline CDR1 SQVTM, CDR2 ANQGSEA. The CDR3 runs 12 residues. In nucleotides, the CDR3 is TGCAGCGTTGGGGCAGCCCAAGAGACCCAGTACTTC. Its protein product is CSVGAAQETQYF.